This T cell receptor (beta chain) was recorded in a study of shared clonotypes between healthy human individuals. Across the study: A few men and a couple of women, aged 18 to 49, were donors.

In regard to this clone: The antigen remains unidentified.

Study-wide findings and caveats: The study found lower generation probabilities in non-shared clonotypes than in those shared by all four donors.

Per the authors' pipeline: Owing to the provision of junction-only sequences devoid of quality scores by immunoSEQ, filtering differed. TCRdb's copy holds only in-frame clones and misses some; the assay was immunoSEQ multiplex PCR. That table furnishes V, J and clone size, whereas the DNA furnished D and trimming. The sample yields around 2.5 million clones, over 85% seen once. Sequenced input: naive CD4+ T cells from PBMCs. The subset was: CD45RA+ positively selected. This TCR derives from a young man in good health. Some clones in this sample may be carry-over from other donors' samples.

The CDR3 nucleotides read TGTGCCAGCAGCTTAATCCTGCAGGGAGGGGGAGAGACCCAGTACTTC. This codes for CASSLILQGGGETQYF. The chain has TRBV7-8 and TRBJ2-5, with D possibly TRBD2 on 7 matching bases. Trimming stripped 2 bases from V and 4 bases from J, with 17 bases between. Germline V gene data show CDR1 as SGHVS and CDR2 as FQNEAQ. CDR3 length: 16 residues.